The rows below give T cell receptor beta chains drawn from one sample of a study of T-cell reconstitution after alpha-beta-depleted transplantation in children. TCRdb reprocessed the PCR reads with MiXCR, giving one entry per CDR3 protein. The table has over 70,000 distinct CDR3 sequences, about 12% seen once. Here the sequenced sample was PBMCs from the stem cell graft donor, taken from the stem cell graft. These receptors were collected from a human donor who donated a stem cell graft to a child with inherited bone marrow failure. Each CDR3 is given with its conserved first and last residue. A D gene is named only where the DNA matches it firmly. Size values are once, few and many counts, or a class for expanded clones, and some rows have none.

J gene,D gene,clone size,V gene,CDR3 DNA,CDR3 protein
TRBJ2-3,TRBD1,few,TRBV6-2/TRBV6-3,TGTGCCAGCAGTTATGAGGGGGCGAAGCCCTCAGATACGCAGTATTTT,CASSYEGAKPSDTQYF
TRBJ2-1,TRBD2,many,TRBV6-1,TGTGCCAGCAGGGATTGGACTAGCGGGAGGCCCGGGGAGCAGTTCTTC,CASRDWTSGRPGEQFF
TRBJ1-6,.,many,TRBV7-2,TGTGCCAGCAGCTTAGTATCCGGTTGGATTAATTCACCCCTCCACTTT,CASSLVSGWINSPLHF
TRBJ1-1,TRBD1,many,TRBV9,TGTGCCAGCAGCGTACAGGGGGGCACTGAAGCTTTCTTT,CASSVQGGTEAFF
TRBJ1-2,.,many,TRBV12-3/TRBV12-4,TGTGCCAGCAGTTCAGGGTTGGGGTTGGATGGCTACACCTTC,CASSSGLGLDGYTF
TRBJ2-1,.,many,TRBV13,TGTGCCAGCAGTCGTGGCGGGACTGCAGGGAATAGAGATGAGCAGTTCTTC,CASSRGGTAGNRDEQFF
TRBJ2-1,TRBD1,many,TRBV18,TGTGCCAGCTCACCAAGGACAGGGAGCTCCTACAATGAGCAGTTCTTC,CASSPRTGSSYNEQFF
TRBJ2-1,TRBD2,many,TRBV7-2,TGTGCCAGCAGCTTAAGATGGGACTATTCTAATGAGCAGTTCTTC,CASSLRWDYSNEQFF
TRBJ2-5,.,.,TRBV7-6,TGTGCCAGCAGCTTAAGGTTACGAGAGACCCAGTACTTC,CASSLRLRETQYF
TRBJ2-2,TRBD2,many,TRBV27,TGTGCCAGCAGGCCATCCCCGGCTAGCGGAGTCACCGGGGAGCTGTTTTTT,CASRPSPASGVTGELFF
TRBJ1-5,.,many,TRBV12-3/TRBV12-4,TGTGCCAGCACCATCGGGGGTACGGGGAGCAATCAGCCCCAGCATTTT,CASTIGGTGSNQPQHF